A selection of T cell receptor beta chains follows, all from one sample in a study of PD-1 blockade in mismatch repair-deficient tumors. Clones were read by immunoSEQ multiplex PCR, and TCRdb kept only the in-frame ones, dropping some. The data hold about 130,000 clones, with about nine tenths observed a single time. This specimen consisted of peripheral blood, obtained 72 weeks after starting pembrolizumab. All receptors derive from an adult with mismatch repair-deficient cancer. Both conserved end residues are part of each CDR3. A D gene is named only where the DNA matches it firmly. Only part of the rows carry a size: once, few, many, or a class if the clone is expanded.

>TRBJ2-2|TRBV7-9|TRBD1|NA
TGTGCCAGCAGCTTAGCGGGCAGGGGGTACGGCGGGGAGCTGTTTTTT
CASSLAGRGYGGELFF
>TRBJ2-7|TRBV28|NA|NA
TGTGCCAGCAGTTTTGAACTCTTTCTAACCCAGCCGGGCCGGGACGGGGAAAACTACGAGCAGTACTTC
CASSFELFLTQPGRDGENYEQYF
>TRBJ1-5|TRBV15|TRBD1|NA
TGTGCCACCAGCAGAGATACACCGGGACAGGGAGGTCAGCCCCAGCATTTT
CATSRDTPGQGGQPQHF
>TRBJ2-1|TRBV5-4|NA|NA
TGTGCCAGCAGCCCGGCCGACGGCATGACCTACAATGAGCAGTTCTTC
CASSPADGMTYNEQFF
>TRBJ2-7|TRBV21-1|NA|NA
TGTGCCAGCAGCGACAAGACAGGTTCCTACGAGCAGTACTTC
CASSDKTGSYEQYF
>TRBJ1-1|TRBV2|TRBD1|NA
TGTGCCAGCATGGCGGACAGGTGGAACACTGAAGCTTTCTTT
CASMADRWNTEAFF
>TRBJ2-5|TRBV18|NA|NA
TGTGCCAGCTCACCACCGCAGGGAAGAAGGGAGACCCAGTACTTC
CASSPPQGRRETQYF
>TRBJ2-7|TRBV28|NA|NA
TGTGCCAGCAGTTCAAGTGCGGGGCCGGAAGAGCAGTACTTC
CASSSSAGPEEQYF
>TRBJ1-2|TRBV4-1|NA|NA
TGCGCCAGCAGCGCCGTCGGGACGCAAGATGGCTACACCTTC
CASSAVGTQDGYTF
>TRBJ2-3|TRBV29-1|NA|NA
TGCAGCGTTACACTAGCTGACACAGATACGCAGTATTTT
CSVTLADTDTQYF
>TRBJ2-1|TRBV7-9|NA|NA
TGTGCCAGCAGCTCCCCAGGGGCGCACGCCTACAATGAGCAGTTCTTC
CASSSPGAHAYNEQFF
>TRBJ2-1|TRBV9|NA|NA
TGTGCCAGCAGCGTAGGCATGTCCAATGAGCAGTTCTTC
CASSVGMSNEQFF
>TRBJ2-2|TRBV4-3|NA|NA
TGCGCCAGCAGCCAAGAACAGTACACCGGGGAGCTGTTTTTT
CASSQEQYTGELFF
>TRBJ2-1|TRBV7-2|NA|NA
TGTGCCAGCAGCTTCAGGGGTTTCGGCTCCTACAATGAGCAGTTCTTC
CASSFRGFGSYNEQFF
>TRBJ2-7|TRBV6-5|NA|NA
TGTGCGTCTGGCAGCGGTCACGAGCAGTACTTC
CASGSGHEQYF
>TRBJ1-2|TRBV6-5|NA|NA
TGTGCCAGCAGTTACTTTGGGGGAGGCTATGGCTACACCTTC
CASSYFGGGYGYTF
>TRBJ2-1|TRBV5-1|NA|NA
TGCGCCAGCAGCTTAAGCGCGGGGATCTACAATGAGCAGTTCTTC
CASSLSAGIYNEQFF
>TRBJ2-1|TRBV19|TRBD2|once
TGTGCCAGTAGTATAGGACTAGCGAATGAGCAGTTCTTC
CASSIGLANEQFF
>TRBJ1-4|TRBV7-9|TRBD1|NA
TGTGCCAGCAGCTTAGGGACAGGGACACCCTGGCAGGAAAAACTGTTTTTT
CASSLGTGTPWQEKLFF
>TRBJ2-1|TRBV29-1|NA|NA
TGCAGCGTTGAATCGAGCAGGGTGAGTGAGCAGTTCTTC
CSVESSRVSEQFF
>TRBJ2-5|TRBV29-1|NA|NA
TGCAGCGTTCGGTACCAAGAGACCCAGTACTTC
CSVRYQETQYF
>TRBJ2-7|TRBV15|NA|NA
TGTGCCACCAGCAGAGGGGGTGACGAGCAGTACTTC
CATSRGGDEQYF
>TRBJ2-3|TRBV23-1|NA|NA
TGCGCCAGCAGTCAATCGACGGGAGAGCCAGATACGCAGTATTTT
CASSQSTGEPDTQYF
>TRBJ1-5|TRBV19|NA|once
TGTGCCACTCAGGCTTTTCCGGGACCTAGAACCCAGCCCCAGCATTTT
CATQAFPGPRTQPQHF
>TRBJ2-7|TRBV10-2|TRBD2|NA
TGCGCCAGCAAAACTAGCGGTCTCCCCTACGAGCAGTACTTC
CASKTSGLPYEQYF
>TRBJ2-7|TRBV6-5|TRBD2|few
TGTGCCAGCAGTAGCCGGACTAGCGGGTACGAGCAGTACTTC
CASSSRTSGYEQYF
>TRBJ2-1|TRBV11-3|NA|NA
TGTGCCAGCAGCTTCCGGACAGCCAGGAGCTCCTACAATGAGCAGTTCTTC
CASSFRTARSSYNEQFF
>TRBJ2-7|TRBV27|TRBD1|NA
TGTGCCAGCAGTTTTTTATCTGCGGCAGGGGGCTCCTACGAGCAGTACTTC
CASSFLSAAGGSYEQYF
>TRBJ2-7|TRBV7-6|TRBD2|NA
TGTGCCAGCAGCCCAGACGTAGCGGGAGTTAGCTACGAGCAGTACTTC
CASSPDVAGVSYEQYF
>TRBJ2-7|TRBV2|NA|NA
TGTGCCAGCCCTGGATCCTACGAGCAGTACTTC
CASPGSYEQYF